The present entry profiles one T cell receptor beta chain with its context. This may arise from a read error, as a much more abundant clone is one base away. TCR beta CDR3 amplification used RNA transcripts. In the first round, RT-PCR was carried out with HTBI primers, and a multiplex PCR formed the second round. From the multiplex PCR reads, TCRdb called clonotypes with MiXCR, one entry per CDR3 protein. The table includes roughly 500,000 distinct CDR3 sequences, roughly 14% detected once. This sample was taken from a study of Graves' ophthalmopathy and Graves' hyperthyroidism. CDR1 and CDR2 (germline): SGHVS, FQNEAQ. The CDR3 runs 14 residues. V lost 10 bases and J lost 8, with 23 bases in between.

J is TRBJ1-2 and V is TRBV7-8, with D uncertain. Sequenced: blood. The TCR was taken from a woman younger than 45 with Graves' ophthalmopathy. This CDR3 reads CAIQTVLGKRGYTF. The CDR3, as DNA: TGTGCCATCCAGACGGTATTAGGGAAGAGAGGCTACACCTTC.